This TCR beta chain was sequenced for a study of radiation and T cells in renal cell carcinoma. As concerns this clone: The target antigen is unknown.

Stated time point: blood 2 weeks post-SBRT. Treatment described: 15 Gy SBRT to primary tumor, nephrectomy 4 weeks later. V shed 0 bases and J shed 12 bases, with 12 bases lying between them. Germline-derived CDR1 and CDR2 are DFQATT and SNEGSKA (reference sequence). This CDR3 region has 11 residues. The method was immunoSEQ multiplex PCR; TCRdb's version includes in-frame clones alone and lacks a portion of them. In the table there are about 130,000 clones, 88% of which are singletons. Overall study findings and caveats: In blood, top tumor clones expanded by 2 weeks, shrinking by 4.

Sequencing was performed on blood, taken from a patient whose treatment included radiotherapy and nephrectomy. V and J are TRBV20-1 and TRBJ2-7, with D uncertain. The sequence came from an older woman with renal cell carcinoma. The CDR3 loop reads CSARDSSPTYF. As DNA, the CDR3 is TGCAGTGCTAGAGATAGCAGTCCCACGTACTTC.